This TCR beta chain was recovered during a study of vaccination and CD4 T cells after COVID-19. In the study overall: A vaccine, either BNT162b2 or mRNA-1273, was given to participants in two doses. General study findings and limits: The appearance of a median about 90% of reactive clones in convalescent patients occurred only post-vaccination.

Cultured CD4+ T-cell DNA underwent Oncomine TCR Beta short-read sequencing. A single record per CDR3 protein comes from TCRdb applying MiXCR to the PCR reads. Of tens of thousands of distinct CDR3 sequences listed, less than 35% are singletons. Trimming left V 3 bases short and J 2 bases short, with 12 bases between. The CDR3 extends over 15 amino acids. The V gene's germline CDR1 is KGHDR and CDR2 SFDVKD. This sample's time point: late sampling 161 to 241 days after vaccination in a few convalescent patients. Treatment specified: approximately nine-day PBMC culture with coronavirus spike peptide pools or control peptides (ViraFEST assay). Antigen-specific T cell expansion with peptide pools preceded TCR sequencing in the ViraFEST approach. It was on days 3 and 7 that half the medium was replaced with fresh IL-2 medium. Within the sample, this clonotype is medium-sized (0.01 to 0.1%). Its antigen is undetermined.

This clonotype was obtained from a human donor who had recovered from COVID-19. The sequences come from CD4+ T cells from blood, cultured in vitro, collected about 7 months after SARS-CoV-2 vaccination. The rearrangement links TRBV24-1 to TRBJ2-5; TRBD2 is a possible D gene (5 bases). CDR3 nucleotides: TGTGCCACCAGTGATCCCGGACGGGGTCAAGAGACCCAGTACTTC. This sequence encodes CATSDPGRGQETQYF.